Included here is one T cell receptor (beta chain) sequence, with context. This specimen comes from a study of blood T cell repertoires in COVID-19. Germline V CDR1 and CDR2: SGHRS, YFSETQ. This CDR3 contains 14 residues. Trimming left V 0 bases short and J 8 bases short, with 12 bases between. Authors' analysis steps: By means of reference gene primer amplification, nucleated cell counts were estimated. Produced via immunoSEQ multiplex PCR; TCRdb's table is partial and in-frame only. From that table come the V and J calls and clone size; the DNA was used to work out D and trimming. The sample records more than 140,000 clones, about 91% being singletons.

This chain links TRBV5-1 with TRBJ2-1; D perhaps matches TRBD1 (5 bases). The source material was peripheral blood. The clonotype originates from a woman aged 60 to 75 with acute or convalescent COVID-19. CDR3 in amino acids: CASSLVRVGDEQFF. The DNA of the CDR3 is TGCGCCAGCAGCTTGGTCAGGGTTGGGGATGAGCAGTTCTTC.